A single sample gave rise to the 6 T cell receptor beta chains below, sequenced in a study of blood T cell repertoires in COVID-19. Produced via immunoSEQ multiplex PCR; TCRdb's table is partial and in-frame only. The data show under 300,000 clones, 86% seen once. The sequenced material came from peripheral blood. The source is a woman in her 30s with active or convalescent COVID-19.

This clone came up once. This chain joins TRBV19 and TRBJ2-1, with a tentative D call TRBD1 (6 bases). V lost 1 base and J 4 bases, leaving 11 bases between the germline ends. The CDR3 spans 15 residues. CDR1 is LNHDA and CDR2 is SQIVND in the germline V gene (reference sequence). The DNA of the CDR3 is TGTGCCAGTAGTATAGGGCAGGGGATATACAATGAGCAGTTCTTC. This codes for CASSIGQGIYNEQFF.

The chain joins TRBV6-2 or TRBV6-3 to TRBJ2-2, with a weak D call TRBD2 (6 bases). The V end was cut by 1 base, the J end by 6 bases, with 9 bases between. The CDR3 extends over 14 amino acids. CDR1 is MNHEY, CDR2 SVGEGT, per germline. CDR3 amino acids: CASSYYAGSGELFF. The CDR3 region has the DNA TGTGCCAGCAGTTACTATGCGGGGTCCGGGGAGCTGTTTTTT.

The chain recombines TRBV24-1 with TRBJ1-1; unclear D gene. The germline V gene has CDR1 KGHDR and CDR2 SFDVKD. This CDR3 has 15 residues. Between the trimmed V and J ends, which lost 5 bases and 4 bases, there was a span of 16 bases. The DNA of the CDR3 is TGTGCCACCAGTGCCCCCGGGAGATTGGGCACTGAAGCTTTCTTT. Translating it yields CATSAPGRLGTEAFF.

This clone was seen just once. CDR3 in DNA: TGTGCCAGCAGAAGACCGGGACAGGGTGATGGCTACACCTTC. It is translated as CASRRPGQGDGYTF. The chain carries TRBV6-5 and TRBJ1-2, with 9 bases matching TRBD1. Germline CDR1 MNHEY, CDR2 SVGAGI. V lost 6 bases to trimming and J lost 6 bases; unmatched junction nucleotides: 8. The CDR3 is 14 residues long.

The chain carries TRBV6-5 and TRBJ1-6; the match to TRBD1 covers 8 bases. This CDR3 has 16 residues. The J segment lost 5 bases and the V segment lost 2 bases, leaving 5 bases of the junction unmatched. In germline, CDR1 is MNHEY, CDR2 SVGAGI. DNA of the CDR3: TGTGCCAGCAGTTACACACGACAGGGGAATAATTCACCCCTCCACTTT. Translated: CASSYTRQGNNSPLHF.

The V call is TRBV2, the J call TRBJ1-1; D is perhaps TRBD1 (6 bases). There are 14 residues in the CDR3. Per germline, CDR1 SNHLY and CDR2 FYNNEI. The ends were cut back, 6 bases at V and 6 bases at J, with 17 bases in the middle. CDR3 DNA: TGTGCCAGCAGAAAGGACAGCCGTTTGGCTGAAGCTTTCTTT. Translation gives CASRKDSRLAEAFF.